These T cell receptor beta chains were read from a single sample in a study of PD-1 blockade in classical Hodgkin lymphoma. Sequenced by immunoSEQ multiplex PCR; TCRdb stores in-frame clones only, minus some. The sample includes tens of thousands of clones, roughly 80% seen only once; the top ten take about 18%. The material sequenced was peripheral blood mononuclear cells (PBMCs), taken before the fourth cycle of nivolumab. The receptors were sampled from a human donor with classical Hodgkin lymphoma. Both conserved end residues are part of each CDR3. A D gene is named only where the DNA matches it firmly. Where a row states a size, it is once, few, many or the class of an expanded clone; other rows omit it.

clone_size	d_call	j_call	v_call	cdr3_nt	cdr3_aa
-	-	TRBJ1-2	TRBV6-5	TGTGCCAGCAGCCTACTTGATGGCTACACCTTC	CASSLLDGYTF
-	TRBD2	TRBJ2-7	TRBV18	TGTGCCAGCTCACCGACCCCTGGGGAGGGCCCCTACGAGCAGTACTTC	CASSPTPGEGPYEQYF
-	-	TRBJ1-5	TRBV2	TGTGCCAGCAGTGAAGTGGGTAAAGGCAATCAGCCCCAGCATTTT	CASSEVGKGNQPQHF
once	-	TRBJ1-4	TRBV28	TGTGCCAGTGGGGGCGTGGGGGCTAATGAAAAACTGTTTTTT	CASGGVGANEKLFF
-	-	TRBJ1-1	TRBV11-2	TGTGCCAGTGGGATGAACACTGAAGCTTTCTTT	CASGMNTEAFF
-	TRBD2	TRBJ2-3	TRBV19	TGTGCCAGTAGCATTCCGACTAGCGGACAGACAGATACGCAGTATTTT	CASSIPTSGQTDTQYF
-	TRBD1	TRBJ1-4	TRBV4-1	TGCGCCAGCTCCCCCCAGGGGGCAACTAATGAAAAACTGTTTTTT	CASSPQGATNEKLFF
-	-	TRBJ2-7	TRBV11-2	TGTGCCAGCAGCTTAGAGGTGGCCAGTCACTACGAGCAGTACTTC	CASSLEVASHYEQYF
-	-	TRBJ1-1	TRBV11-2	TGTGCCAGCAGCTTAGACGGGTATCGGGCGAACACTGAAGCTTTCTTT	CASSLDGYRANTEAFF
-	-	TRBJ2-6	TRBV9	TGTGCCAGCAGCGTAGTCGGGGCCAACGTCCTGACTTTC	CASSVVGANVLTF
-	TRBD1	TRBJ1-2	TRBV19	TGTGCCAGTTCACAAAGGGGACAGCCCTATGGCTACACCTTC	CASSQRGQPYGYTF
-	TRBD2	TRBJ2-2	TRBV19	TGTGCCAGTAGGACTAGCGGGGGGGCGAACACCGGGGAGCTGTTTTTT	CASRTSGGANTGELFF
-	TRBD1	TRBJ2-2	TRBV7-9	TGTGCCAGCAGCCTAAGACAGGGGGACACCGGGAAGCTGTTTTTT	CASSLRQGDTGKLFF
-	-	TRBJ1-4	TRBV28	TGTGCCAGCAGTTTTGGTTCGAGGGCTAATGAAAAACTGTTTTTT	CASSFGSRANEKLFF
once	TRBD1	TRBJ2-7	TRBV4-1	TGCGCCAGCAGCCCATTAGGACAGGGTGGAAACGAGCAGTACTTC	CASSPLGQGGNEQYF
-	-	TRBJ2-2	TRBV9	TGTGCCAGCAGCGTAGCCGGGACACCGAACACCGGGGAGCTGTTTTTT	CASSVAGTPNTGELFF
-	TRBD1	TRBJ1-1	TRBV11-2	TGTGCCAGCAGCTTAGAGGGGACAGGGGGCTTTGAGGCTGAAGCTTTCTTT	CASSLEGTGGFEAEAFF
-	-	TRBJ1-2	TRBV7-9	TGTGCCAGCAGCTTAGTAGACAAGGGAGGTGGTGGCTACACCTTC	CASSLVDKGGGGYTF
once	-	TRBJ2-7	TRBV7-9	TGTGCCAGCAGCCAGACAGTATCCTACGAGCAGTACTTC	CASSQTVSYEQYF
few	-	TRBJ2-1	TRBV9	TGTGCCAGCAGCGCAGGGATGACCTACAATGAGCAGTTCTTC	CASSAGMTYNEQFF
-	-	TRBJ1-1	TRBV13	TGTGCCAGCAGCTTTTACCCTAGGACACCCAAGGGGGGTGAAGCTTTCTTT	CASSFYPRTPKGGEAFF
-	TRBD1	TRBJ1-4	TRBV13	TGTGCCAGCAGCTTAGGGGCCAGGGGGCGCCGCGAAAAACTGTTTTTT	CASSLGARGRREKLFF
-	-	TRBJ2-7	TRBV18	TGTGCCAGCTCACCACAGGGTAAGGGGTCCTACGAGCAGTACTTC	CASSPQGKGSYEQYF
-	-	TRBJ2-7	TRBV7-8	TGTGCCAGCACCCAAGGGTCTCCCTCTTCCTACGAGCAGTACTTC	CASTQGSPSSYEQYF
-	-	TRBJ1-5	TRBV10-3	TGTGCCATCTCTTCCGGGACACCGTATAGCAATCAGCCCCAGCATTTT	CAISSGTPYSNQPQHF
-	-	TRBJ1-1	TRBV30	TGTGCCTGGAGCCACAGAGAGAACACTGAAGCTTTCTTT	CAWSHRENTEAFF
-	-	TRBJ1-1	TRBV7-8	TGTGCCAGCAGCAGAGACACTGAAGCTTTCTTT	CASSRDTEAFF
-	-	TRBJ2-2	TRBV5-1	TGCGCCAGTAAAGTACAGGAGACGAACACCGGGGAGCTGTTTTTT	CASKVQETNTGELFF
-	-	TRBJ1-2	TRBV27	TGTGCCAGCAGTTTAGAGACCCCGGACAGCTATGGCTACACCTTC	CASSLETPDSYGYTF
-	-	TRBJ2-7	TRBV7-2	TGTGCCAGCAGCTCGTCCCTCGCGGGTGAGCAGTACTTC	CASSSSLAGEQYF
-	-	TRBJ1-1	TRBV14	TGTGCCAGCAGCTTACAGGGATGGACTGAAGCTTTCTTT	CASSLQGWTEAFF
-	TRBD1	TRBJ1-5	TRBV6-1	TGTGCCAGCAGTGAGGAGACAGGGAACAATCAGCCCCAGCATTTT	CASSEETGNNQPQHF
-	-	TRBJ1-1	TRBV4-3	TGCGCCAGCAGCCACACGGACAACACTGAAGCTTTCTTT	CASSHTDNTEAFF
-	TRBD2	TRBJ2-1	TRBV7-2	TGTGCCAGCAGCTTAGGACTAGCGGGGGGTCACAATGAGCAGTTCTTC	CASSLGLAGGHNEQFF
-	-	TRBJ2-7	TRBV9	TGTGCCAGCAGCGTAGGTTGGGATTCAATCTACGAGCAGTACTTC	CASSVGWDSIYEQYF
few	-	TRBJ1-2	TRBV9	TGTGCCAGCAGCGGAATTCAGGGGATCTATGGCTACACCTTC	CASSGIQGIYGYTF
-	-	TRBJ2-7	TRBV9	TGTGCCAGCAGCGTAGGAGGGGGAACCTACGAGCAGTACTTC	CASSVGGGTYEQYF
-	-	TRBJ2-7	TRBV7-6	TGTGCCAGCAGCTTAAGTAGTCCCTACGAGCAGTACTTC	CASSLSSPYEQYF
-	-	TRBJ1-1	TRBV7-9	TGTGCCAGCAGCTTACTAAACTCGGGGGGTGAAGCTTTCTTT	CASSLLNSGGEAFF
once	TRBD1	TRBJ2-7	TRBV7-7	TGTGCTAGCAGCTTAGACAGGGGGTGCTACGAGCAGTACTTC	CASSLDRGCYEQYF
-	TRBD1	TRBJ1-2	TRBV5-8	TGTGCCAGCAGCTTCAGACAGGGGTATGGCTACACCTTC	CASSFRQGYGYTF
few	-	TRBJ1-1	TRBV19	TGTGCCAGTAGTTTCCAGGAGCCTAACTTGAACACTGAAGCTTTCTTT	CASSFQEPNLNTEAFF
-	TRBD1	TRBJ2-5	TRBV14	TGTGCCAGCAGTCCAGGGGGCGGTGAGACCCAGTACTTC	CASSPGGGETQYF
-	TRBD1	TRBJ2-7	TRBV4-3	TGCGCCAGCAGCCCCGGGACAGGGAGGTACGAGCAGTACTTC	CASSPGTGRYEQYF
-	-	TRBJ2-7	TRBV20-1	TGCAGTGTGTACGGCTCCTACGAGCAGTACTTC	CSVYGSYEQYF